This T cell receptor (beta chain) was sequenced during a study of blood T cell repertoires in COVID-19. Study at large: COVID-19 samples from acute and convalescent phases originated in the United States, Italy and Spain. PBMCs, B-cell-depleted T cells, or T cells provided the cDNA or gDNA that made up the material.

The table came from immunoSEQ multiplex PCR; TCRdb's copy has only in-frame clones and leaves some out. The top ten hold over 2.5% of the sample, which has about 100,000 clones, roughly 88% seen once. In its sample, this clone was seen a few times. The TCR comes from an elderly woman with acute or convalescent COVID-19. The sequenced sample was peripheral blood.

The CDR3 region is CASSQDPTRTNQPQHF. The CDR3 bases are TGCGCCAGCAGCCAAGATCCTACTCGAACCAATCAGCCCCAGCATTTT. The J gene is TRBJ1-5, the V gene TRBV4-1; no definite D call. This CDR3 spans 16 amino acids. In germline, CDR1 is MGHRA, CDR2 YSYEKL. V lost 0 bases and J 3 bases, leaving 12 bases between the germline ends.